This T cell receptor beta chain originates from a study of blood T cell repertoires in COVID-19. Study context: Samples came from the United States, Italy and Spain, spanning acute and convalescent COVID-19. The analysed material was cDNA or gDNA that came from T cells, B-cell-depleted T cells, or PBMCs.

This clone has just a few counts. The authors' processing: Amplified reference gene primers provided the basis for estimating nucleated cell counts. Some clones are missing from TCRdb's copy, which holds only in-frame ones; the method was immunoSEQ multiplex PCR. D and trimming come from the DNA, and the V and J calls and clone size come from that table. Among 110,000 to 150,000 clones listed, about four fifths were seen once. The CDR3 length is 13 residues. Trimming shortened V by 11 bases and J by 4 bases, and 15 bases separated the two germline ends. The sample consisted of peripheral blood. The genes are TRBV12-3 or TRBV12-4 and TRBJ1-3; a weak D match, TRBD1 (5 bases). The receptor's source is a man of 80 years or more with acute or convalescent COVID-19. The CDR3 is CASQGISGNTIYF. The CDR3 DNA sequence: TGTGCCTCCCAGGGCATATCCGGAAACACCATATATTTT.